Shown below are 21 T cell receptor beta chains from a single sample sequenced in a study of low-dose radiotherapy and immunotherapy resistance in tumors. TRAV- and TRBV-specific primers were used for first-strand cDNA, which covered alpha and beta chains. The authors ran around 18 PCR cycles to amplify TCRs with a constant-region primer and V-primer adapter. TCRdb passed the reads through MiXCR, listing each CDR3 protein once. Of about 84,000 distinct CDR3 sequences in the sample, around 17% were seen once. As to time point: after trial treatment. The treatment was: LDRT plus nivolumab, ipilimumab, low-dose cyclophosphamide and aspirin (RACIN trial). Sequenced here: PBMCs, sampled after low-dose radiotherapy plus immunotherapy. The receptors originated from a male donor with prostate cancer.

With regard to this clonotype: It is likely a read error: a sequence one base away is far more abundant. The rearrangement joins TRBV13 to TRBJ2-1; TRBD2 matches at 8 bases. There are 18 residues in the CDR3. Germline CDR1 and CDR2: PRHDT and FYEKMQ (reference sequence). CDR3 nucleotides: TGTGTCAGCAGCTTGGTTTCGGGGACTAGTTTGGCCGGAAATGAGCAGTTCTTC. Protein product: CVSSLVSGTSLAGNEQFF.

The table lists this clonotype with many counts. J is TRBJ1-3 and V is TRBV12-3 or TRBV12-4; 7 bases fit TRBD1. V was pared by 10 bases and J by 4 bases, with 10 bases of the junction left unmatched. The CDR3 covers 14 residues. CDR3 nucleotide sequence: TGTGCCACCAACAACAGGGGTGCAGGAAACACCATATATTTT. Translation gives CATNNRGAGNTIYF.

This sequence joins TRBV3-1 and TRBJ2-3, with D possibly being TRBD1 or TRBD2 (5 bases each). The V and J ends lost 1 base and 6 bases respectively, with 8 bases between them. The CDR3 runs 13 residues. CDR1 and CDR2 (germline): LGHDT, YNNKEL (reference sequence). CDR3: CASSQAGTDTQYF. The CDR3, as DNA: TGTGCCAGCAGCCAAGCGGGGACGGATACGCAGTATTTT.

This rearrangement joins TRBV19 to TRBJ2-1, with TRBD2 identical over 7 bases. The CDR3 extends over 14 amino acids. J lost 5 bases, V lost 7 bases, and 8 bases had no gene match. Germline V gene lookup returns CDR1 LNHDA and CDR2 SQIVND (reference sequence). The CDR3 reads CASIGLADNNEQFF. Written as DNA, the CDR3 is TGTGCCAGTATTGGGCTAGCGGACAACAATGAGCAGTTCTTC.

This clonotype came up many times. J is TRBJ2-6 and V is TRBV4-3; TRBD1 aligns across 8 bases. V lost 4 bases, J lost 0 bases, and 14 bases stayed unmatched. This CDR3 contains 20 residues. Germline values: CDR1 LGHNA, CDR2 YSLEER. The CDR3 DNA reads as TGCGCCAGCAGCCCCGCGGTGGGGGCAGGGGGCTCCTCTGGGGCCAACGTCCTGACTTTC. Translating gives CASSPAVGAGGSSGANVLTF.

As to this clonotype: Only one base separates this from a far larger clonotype, so it likely reflects a read error. The rearrangement uses TRBV5-1 and TRBJ2-7; D call uncertain. The CDR3 has 14 residues. V lost 2 bases and J lost 7, with 16 bases in between. Germline V gives CDR1 SGHRS, CDR2 YFSETQ. This CDR3 is CASSFGWGHNEQYF. Written as DNA, the CDR3 is TGCGCCAGCAGCTTTGGGTGGGGTCACAATGAGCAGTACTTC. Full variable domain (missing parts from reference TRBV5-1 and TRBJ2-7): KAGVTQTPRYLIKTRGQQVTLSCSPISGHRSVSWYQQTPGQGLQFLFEYFSETQRNKGNFPGRFSGRQFSNSRSEMNVSTLELGDSALYLCASSFGWGHNEQYFGPGTRLTVT.

A note on this clonotype: A read error likely explains this, since a far larger clone differs by one base. This chain uses TRBV20-1 with TRBJ2-7; 12 bases align to TRBD2. This CDR3 region has 19 residues. The germline CDR1 and CDR2 sequences are DFQATT and SNEGSKA (reference sequence). V lost 0 bases, J lost 7 bases, and 19 bases stayed unmatched. Here the CDR3 DNA reads TGCAGTGCTAGAGATACGACTAGCGGGAGTTTCCCGATGTACAATGAGCAGTACTTC. Translated, it gives CSARDTTSGSFPMYNEQYF.

As regards this clonotype: It differs at one base from a far larger clone, so likely a read error. CDR3 sequence (DNA): TGTGCCAGCAGTCCGGGTGCGAGTTTGGGTTCCTACGAGCAGTACTTC. This gives the protein CASSPGASLGSYEQYF. V is TRBV27 and J is TRBJ2-7; D is undetermined. Germline V gene data show CDR1 as MNHEY and CDR2 as SMNVEV (reference sequence). V was shortened by 5 bases and J by 1 base, with 18 bases between the two germline ends. The CDR3 has 16 amino acids.

This clonotype was seen ten or more times. This chain joins TRBV7-3 and TRBJ2-2; D may be TRBD1 (6 bases). Germline-derived CDR1 and CDR2 are SGHTA and FQGTGA. The CDR3 contains 15 residues. With 3 bases removed from V and 2 bases from J, the gap between germline ends came to 10 bases. CDR3 in DNA: TGTGCCAGCAGCTTCCGGACAGCCAACACCGGGGAGCTGTTTTTT. It encodes CASSFRTANTGELFF.

The J gene is TRBJ2-2, the V gene TRBV28; possible D gene TRBD1, 5 bases. The CDR3 is made up of 12 amino acids. Germline V CDR1 and CDR2: MDHEN, SYDVKM. V dropped 10 bases and J dropped 6 bases, with 12 bases sitting between them. As DNA, the CDR3 is TGTGCCACCCGACAGACCGCCGGGGAGCTGTTTTTT. As protein: CATRQTAGELFF.

This clonotype was seen ten or more times. V is TRBV7-2 and J is TRBJ2-3; 10 bases align to TRBD2. There are 16 residues in the CDR3. Per the germline V gene, CDR1 is SGHTA and CDR2 is FQGNSA. The junction had 4 bases not matched to a gene; V was cut back by 4 bases and J by 0 bases. The CDR3 loop reads CASSSGTSVSTDTQYF. The CDR3 DNA sequence: TGTGCCAGCAGCTCAGGGACTAGCGTTAGCACAGATACGCAGTATTTT.

This clonotype was seen ten or more times. The chain employs TRBV2 and TRBJ2-4, with D uncertain. Germline loops: CDR1 SNHLY, CDR2 FYNNEI. Trimming cost V 3 bases and J 9 bases, with 3 bases left between them. This CDR3 has 10 residues. The CDR3 bases are TGTGCCAGCAGTGAGTCCATTCAGTACTTC. Amino acid sequence: CASSESIQYF.

In this sample, this clonotype turned up many times. The rearrangement uses TRBV25-1 and TRBJ2-5, with 8 bases identical to TRBD1. Germline values: CDR1 MGHDK, CDR2 SYGVNS. The CDR3 length is 15 residues. Trimming at V came to 2 bases and at J to 2 bases, leaving 4 bases not matched to a gene. CDR3 bases: TGTGCCAGCAGTGAAGGACAGGGTCATCAAGAGACCCAGTACTTC. Translated, it gives CASSEGQGHQETQYF.

This clonotype was detected ten times or more. The J gene is TRBJ1-1, the V gene TRBV5-1; D is possibly TRBD1 (6 bases). The CDR3 extends over 14 amino acids. V was pared by 0 bases and J by 4 bases, with 10 bases between. The germline CDR1 and CDR2 sequences are SGHRS and YFSETQ. CDR3 sequence reads: CASSLDRAGTEAFF. CDR3 coding DNA: TGCGCCAGCAGCTTGGACAGGGCGGGCACTGAAGCTTTCTTT.

The chain is built from TRBV9 and TRBJ2-1; D may be TRBD1 (6 bases). CDR1 SGDLS and CDR2 YYNGEE come from the germline V gene. The CDR3 contains 15 residues. V dropped 0 bases and J dropped 4 bases, with 11 bases sitting between them. The CDR3, as DNA: TGTGCCAGCAGCGTAGTTCAGGGGAGATACAATGAGCAGTTCTTC. Translation: CASSVVQGRYNEQFF.

This chain links TRBV7-3 with TRBJ1-5, with D uncertain. The V gene's germline CDR1 is SGHTA and CDR2 FQGTGA. The V end was cut by 5 bases, the J end by 5 bases, with 10 bases between. The CDR3 has 13 amino acids. CDR3: CASSQGHDQPQHF. In DNA form, the CDR3 reads TGTGCCAGCAGCCAAGGTCACGATCAGCCCCAGCATTTT.

In this sample, this clonotype turned up many times. The chain recombines TRBV19 with TRBJ2-1; 8 bases fit TRBD1. Germline CDR1 reads LNHDA; CDR2 reads SQIVND (reference sequence). The V and J ends lost 4 bases and 4 bases, in that order; junction bases with no gene match: 6. The CDR3 has 15 residues. Here the CDR3 reads CASSTTGGVYNEQFF. The DNA for the CDR3 is TGTGCCAGTAGTACCACAGGGGGAGTTTACAATGAGCAGTTCTTC.

This clonotype came up many times. The J gene is TRBJ2-3, the V gene TRBV7-2; D unclear. V gave up 2 bases and J gave up 2 bases, with 2 bases separating them. Looked up from germline, CDR1 is SGHTA and CDR2 is FQGNSA. The CDR3 is 12 residues long. In DNA, the CDR3 is TGTGCCAGCAGCTTATTCACAGATACGCAGTATTTT. Its translation is CASSLFTDTQYF.

V usage is TRBV9 and J usage is TRBJ2-3, with TRBD1 identical over 11 bases. CDR1 SGDLS and CDR2 YYNGEE come from the germline V gene. The CDR3 loop spans 17 amino acids. Unmatched junction bases numbered 8, after V lost 1 base and J lost 4 bases. Here the CDR3 DNA reads TGTGCCAGCAGCGTACAAACCGGACAGGGGGCGTCAGATACGCAGTATTTT. It codes for CASSVQTGQGASDTQYF. Full variable domain (outside the CDR3, taken from reference TRBV9 and TRBJ2-3): DSGVTQTPKHLITATGQRVTLRCSPRSGDLSVYWYQQSLDQGLQFLIQYYNGEERAKGNILERFSAQQFPDLHSELNLSSLELGDSALYFCASSVQTGQGASDTQYFGPGTRLTVL.

This clonotype was detected ten times or more. The chain recombines TRBV28 with TRBJ1-3, with 9 bases matching TRBD1. This CDR3 contains 16 residues. The junction had 11 bases not matched to a gene; V was cut back by 8 bases and J by 3 bases. CDR1 is MDHEN, CDR2 SYDVKM, per germline. CDR3 DNA: TGTGCCAGCTCTCCGGGACAGGGTCATTATGGAAACACCATATATTTT. Encoded protein: CASSPGQGHYGNTIYF.

This clonotype has at least ten counts. The chain's CDR3 is CASRKTGLGYGYTF. CDR3 in DNA: TGTGCCAGCAGGAAGACAGGGTTGGGGTATGGCTACACCTTC. V is TRBV12-3 or TRBV12-4 and J is TRBJ1-2; 7 bases agree with TRBD1. V gave up 6 bases and J gave up 5 bases; unmatched junction bases: 9. The CDR3 is 14 amino acids.